This record covers a single T cell receptor beta chain. The data were obtained in a study of control samples from healthy donors and cancer patients. V lost 4 bases and J lost 4; bases outside the gene matches: 10. Per the germline V gene, CDR1 is SGHKS and CDR2 is YYEKEE (reference sequence). This CDR3 contains 16 residues. Sequencing was performed with immunoSEQ multiplex PCR; in TCRdb, only in-frame clones are kept and a portion is missing. Of around 250,000 clones listed, 82% were seen once; the top ten hold about an eighth. This clonotype was sampled from a woman aged 55-69 years with lung cancer. The chain joins TRBV5-5 to TRBJ2-1, with 8 bases matching TRBD1. Sequenced sample: PBMCs. The chain's CDR3 is CASSRDPRGQYNEQFF. DNA of the CDR3: TGTGCCAGCAGCCGCGACCCCAGGGGGCAATACAATGAGCAGTTCTTC.